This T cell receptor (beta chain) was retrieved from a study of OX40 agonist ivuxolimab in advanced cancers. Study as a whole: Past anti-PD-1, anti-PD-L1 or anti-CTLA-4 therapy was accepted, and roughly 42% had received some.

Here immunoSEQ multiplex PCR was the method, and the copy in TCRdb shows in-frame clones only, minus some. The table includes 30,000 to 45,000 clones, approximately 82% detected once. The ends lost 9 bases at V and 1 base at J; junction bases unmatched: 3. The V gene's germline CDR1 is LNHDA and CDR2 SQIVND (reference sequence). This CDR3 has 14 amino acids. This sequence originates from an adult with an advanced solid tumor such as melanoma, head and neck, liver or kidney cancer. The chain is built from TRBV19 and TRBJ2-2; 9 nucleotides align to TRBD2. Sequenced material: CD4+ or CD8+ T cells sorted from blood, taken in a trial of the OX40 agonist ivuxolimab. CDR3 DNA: TGTGCCAGCCAGACTAGCGGGAACACCGGGGAGCTGTTTTTT. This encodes CASQTSGNTGELFF.